Listed below are T cell receptor beta chains from one sample, sequenced in a study of blood T cell repertoires in COVID-19. The repertoire was sequenced with immunoSEQ multiplex PCR; TCRdb's copy has only in-frame clones and lacks some. The sample has tens of thousands of clones; more than 75% are singletons. The source material was peripheral blood. The source is a human donor in a cohort sampled during active COVID-19. Each CDR3 is given without its conserved first and last residue.

V: TRBV19; J: TRBJ1-5; CDR3: ASSISIGGRRGQPQH
V: TRBV2; J: TRBJ1-5; CDR3: ASSGTVGNQPQH
V: TRBV10-2; J: TRBJ1-1; CDR3: ASNQGQGEGTEAF
V: TRBV6-6; J: TRBJ1-1; CDR3: ASSYTSFRGQNEAF
V: TRBV27; J: TRBJ1-2; CDR3: ASSLFPGQGGVNGYT
V: TRBV11-2; J: TRBJ2-7; CDR3: ASSRSRAGSSYEQY
V: TRBV19; J: TRBJ2-7; CDR3: ASTLGYEQY
V: TRBV30; J: TRBJ1-3; CDR3: AWSLGGSGNTIY
V: TRBV5-1; J: TRBJ2-7; CDR3: ASAKSSLDLEQY
V: TRBV29-1; J: TRBJ2-1; CDR3: SVEGGDRSGNEQF
V: TRBV4-2; J: TRBJ1-2; CDR3: ASSQEIEVYGYT
V: TRBV30; J: TRBJ1-2; CDR3: AWSVAGDGYT
V: TRBV29-1; J: TRBJ1-1; CDR3: SVDSDTEAF
V: TRBV7-9; J: TRBJ2-5; CDR3: ASSHQGQVQETQY
V: TRBV30; J: TRBJ1-5; CDR3: AWRSSENQPQH
V: TRBV5-6; J: TRBJ2-7; CDR3: ASRSGPSAYEQY
V: TRBV6-2/TRBV6-3; J: TRBJ2-7; CDR3: ASSSPSGGLYEQY
V: TRBV19; J: TRBJ1-2; CDR3: ASKGFYGYT
V: TRBV7-9; J: TRBJ2-3; CDR3: ASSLPCETTSTDTQY
V: TRBV5-6; J: TRBJ2-7; CDR3: ASNLGRAYEQY
V: TRBV11-2; J: TRBJ2-7; CDR3: ASSREGGESGEQY
V: TRBV27; J: TRBJ1-6; CDR3: ASSLKAGDSPLH
V: TRBV6-5; J: TRBJ2-7; CDR3: ASSSGTGSGEQY
V: TRBV6-5; J: TRBJ1-1; CDR3: ASSLTGWNTEAF
V: TRBV30; J: TRBJ1-2; CDR3: AWIPGGLNYGYT
V: TRBV10-2; J: TRBJ1-4; CDR3: ASSLGQGGEKLF
V: TRBV5-4; J: TRBJ2-7; CDR3: ASSIGPEGEQY
V: TRBV10-1; J: TRBJ2-7; CDR3: ASSEGLKGLYEQY
V: TRBV12-3/TRBV12-4; J: TRBJ1-1; CDR3: ASSLGRNTEAF
V: TRBV11-2; J: TRBJ2-7; CDR3: ASSFQLGGQLGRYEQY
V: TRBV25-1; J: TRBJ1-2; CDR3: ASSGGQGLSGYT
V: TRBV6-5; J: TRBJ1-4; CDR3: ASSIRVAGILF
V: TRBV18; J: TRBJ1-2; CDR3: ASSPPSGGSNYGYT
V: TRBV6-2/TRBV6-3; J: TRBJ1-1; CDR3: ASSYRRNTEAF
V: TRBV6-2/TRBV6-3; J: TRBJ2-7; CDR3: ASSYPGGTYEQY
V: TRBV30; J: TRBJ2-7; CDR3: AVQGAYEQY
V: TRBV30; J: TRBJ2-1; CDR3: AWRTSSYNEQF
V: TRBV30; J: TRBJ2-1; CDR3: ASKRGLTYNEQF
V: TRBV5-6; J: TRBJ2-7; CDR3: ASSFPGLASPYEQY
V: TRBV11-2; J: TRBJ2-7; CDR3: ASSPALGASSYEQY
V: TRBV11-2; J: TRBJ2-7; CDR3: ASSPWTGNSYEQY
V: TRBV5-5; J: TRBJ1-1; CDR3: ASSLWTGSNTEAF
V: TRBV4-1; J: TRBJ1-1; CDR3: ASSVRRTNTEAF
V: TRBV2; J: TRBJ1-1; CDR3: ASSNSWTEAF
V: TRBV4-1; J: TRBJ1-5; CDR3: ASSQDVQATSQPQH
V: TRBV2; J: TRBJ2-7; CDR3: ASSEMRAGGGQQY
V: TRBV7-2; J: TRBJ2-1; CDR3: ASCLRGDYNEQF
V: TRBV5-1; J: TRBJ1-1; CDR3: ASSWTGPEAF
V: TRBV28; J: TRBJ2-5; CDR3: ASSLLPGRETQY
V: TRBV4-1; J: TRBJ1-4; CDR3: ASSQAPAGAGWEKLF
V: TRBV6-5; J: TRBJ1-1; CDR3: ASSYHAVDTEAF
V: TRBV24-1; J: TRBJ1-1; CDR3: ATSDLQGTEAF